These T cell receptor beta chains were read from a single sample in a study of shared clonotypes between healthy human individuals. Generated by immunoSEQ multiplex PCR, the TCRdb table keeps only in-frame clones and is missing some. The data hold roughly 410,000 clones, with about 96% observed a single time. The specimen sequenced was memory CD8+ T cells sorted from blood. The source is a man aged 25-45 years in good health. Each CDR3 is given with its conserved first and last residue. D genes are given only for firm matches. Not all rows give a size; the values are once, few, many and, for expanded clones, a class.

d_gene | j_gene | v_gene | abundance | CDR3aa | CDR3nt
TRBD2 | TRBJ2-1 | TRBV7-9 | . | CASSLAETSGRSFF | TGTGCCAGCAGCTTAGCCGAGACTAGCGGGAGGAGTTTCTTC
. | TRBJ2-2 | TRBV29-1 | . | CSVERDGNTGELFF | TGCAGCGTTGAGCGGGACGGGAACACCGGGGAGCTGTTTTTT
TRBD1 | TRBJ1-3 | TRBV28 | . | CASLTQGAGGNTIYF | TGTGCCAGCTTAACACAGGGGGCAGGTGGAAACACCATATATTTT
. | TRBJ1-1 | TRBV28 | . | CASNFGSLGAFF | TGTGCCAGCAACTTCGGGAGCTTGGGAGCTTTCTTT
. | TRBJ2-6 | TRBV4-2 | . | CASSQDSSGANVLTF | TGTGCCAGCAGCCAAGACAGCTCTGGGGCCAACGTCCTGACTTTC
. | TRBJ1-2 | TRBV30 | few | CAWSVGYGYTF | TGTGCCTGGAGTGTAGGGTATGGCTACACCTTC
TRBD2 | TRBJ2-1 | TRBV6-1 | once | CASSEWGLAGGSYNEQFF | TGTGCCAGCAGTGAATGGGGACTAGCGGGAGGATCCTACAATGAGCAGTTCTTC
. | TRBJ2-5 | TRBV30 | . | CAWSVAGRQETQYF | TGTGCCTGGAGTGTAGCGGGCCGTCAAGAGACCCAGTACTTC
. | TRBJ2-7 | TRBV12-5 | . | CASGLGSPLQYF | TGTGCTAGTGGTTTGGGGAGTCCTCTACAGTACTTC
. | TRBJ2-3 | TRBV27 | once | CASSLGLNADTQYF | TGTGCCAGCAGTTTAGGACTTAATGCGGATACGCAGTATTTT
. | TRBJ2-7 | TRBV5-4 | . | CASSGATGGQYF | TGTGCCAGCAGCGGGGCTACGGGCGGGCAGTACTTC
. | TRBJ2-2 | TRBV4-1 | . | CASSQAGQPTGELFF | TGCGCCAGCAGCCAGGCGGGACAGCCCACCGGGGAGCTGTTTTTT
TRBD1 | TRBJ1-6 | TRBV5-1 | . | CASSSTGEYNSPLHF | TGCGCCAGCAGCTCAACAGGGGAGTATAATTCACCCCTCCACTTT
TRBD2 | TRBJ2-2 | TRBV10-2 | . | CASSATSGRVHTGELFF | TGCGCCAGCAGTGCAACTAGCGGGAGGGTGCACACCGGGGAGCTGTTTTTT
. | TRBJ2-3 | TRBV19 | . | CASSPDLPLTDTQYF | TGTGCCAGTAGTCCCGACTTACCTCTCACAGATACGCAGTATTTT
. | TRBJ2-1 | TRBV14 | . | CASSHREYNEQFF | TGTGCCAGCAGCCACAGGGAGTACAATGAGCAGTTCTTC
. | TRBJ2-7 | TRBV7-2 | . | CASSLLAVIAYEQYF | TGTGCCAGCAGCTTACTAGCTGTCATCGCCTACGAGCAGTACTTC